A selection of T cell receptor beta chains follows, all from one sample in a study of Ad26.COV2.S vaccination and SARS-CoV-2 variants. The table came from immunoSEQ multiplex PCR; TCRdb's copy has only in-frame clones and leaves some out. Of 350,000 to 500,000 clones listed, over 75% were seen once; the top ten hold 3.6%. The specimen was peripheral blood, collected in a trial of Ad26.COV2.S vaccine versus placebo. These receptors all come from a person between 18 and 65 years old who received the Ad26.COV2.S COVID-19 vaccine or a placebo. Both conserved end residues are part of each CDR3. A D gene is named only where the DNA matches it firmly. Expanded clones get a size class; other rows say once, few or many, or leave the size out.

J gene	V gene	clone size	D gene	CDR3 protein	CDR3 DNA
TRBJ1-1	TRBV11-3	NA	NA	CASSFRPESQAFF	TGTGCCAGCAGCTTTAGGCCCGAGTCACAGGCTTTCTTT
TRBJ2-1	TRBV28	NA	TRBD2	CASSLFLRGGRDEQFF	TGTGCCAGCAGTTTATTTCTGCGGGGGGGCAGGGATGAGCAGTTCTTC
TRBJ2-6	TRBV6-2/TRBV6-3	once	TRBD2	CASSPVSSGGFALYSGANVLTF	TGTGCCAGCAGCCCTGTGAGTAGCGGGGGGTTTGCCCTCTACTCTGGGGCCAACGTCCTGACTTTC
TRBJ2-1	TRBV4-3	NA	TRBD2	CASSHPRLAGGPDEQFF	TGCGCCAGCAGCCATCCTCGCCTAGCGGGGGGCCCGGATGAGCAGTTCTTC
TRBJ2-7	TRBV6-2/TRBV6-3	NA	NA	CASSYVIGGNSYEQYF	TGTGCCAGCAGTTACGTTATAGGGGGTAACTCCTACGAGCAGTACTTC
TRBJ1-2	TRBV29-1	NA	TRBD1	CSSTDRGVYGYTF	TGCAGCTCTACGGACAGGGGCGTCTATGGCTACACCTTC
TRBJ2-3	TRBV2	NA	NA	CASSDRDTDTQYF	TGTGCCAGCTCGGACAGAGACACAGATACGCAGTATTTT
TRBJ2-1	TRBV28	NA	TRBD2	CAIWSGAPYNEQFF	TGTGCCATCTGGAGCGGGGCCCCCTACAATGAGCAGTTCTTC
TRBJ1-1	TRBV6-5	NA	NA	CASSYSRRENTEAFF	TGTGCCAGCAGTTACTCGCGCAGGGAAAACACTGAAGCTTTCTTT
TRBJ1-1	TRBV7-9	NA	NA	CASSLDLDTEAFF	TGTGCCAGCAGCTTAGATCTAGACACTGAAGCTTTCTTT
TRBJ2-7	TRBV11-3	NA	TRBD2	CASSLGGGAGEQYF	TGTGCCAGCAGCCTTGGGGGGGGAGCGGGCGAGCAGTACTTC
TRBJ1-1	TRBV5-6	NA	NA	CASSLLRNRGTEAFF	TGTGCCAGCAGCTTGTTAAGGAATCGAGGAACTGAAGCTTTCTTT
TRBJ2-2	TRBV30	once	TRBD1	CAWISWTGRTGELFF	TGTGCCTGGATATCTTGGACAGGGCGTACCGGGGAGCTGTTTTTT
TRBJ1-1	TRBV30	once	NA	CAWSVRLEAFF	TGTGCCTGGAGTGTACGACTTGAAGCTTTCTTT
TRBJ1-2	TRBV2	NA	NA	CASEDGAVGYTF	TGTGCCAGCGAAGACGGGGCAGTAGGCTACACCTTC
TRBJ2-3	TRBV6-1	NA	TRBD2	CASSETSGGATDTQYF	TGTGCCAGCAGTGAAACTAGCGGGGGGGCCACAGATACGCAGTATTTT
TRBJ2-1	TRBV7-9	NA	TRBD2	CASSATSGAYNEQFF	TGTGCCAGCAGCGCGACTAGCGGGGCCTACAATGAGCAGTTCTTC
TRBJ2-7	TRBV2	NA	TRBD2	CASRTNPGLAGATYEQYF	TGTGCCAGCAGAACCAATCCGGGACTAGCGGGGGCCACCTACGAGCAGTACTTC
TRBJ2-3	TRBV30	NA	NA	CAWSRGIGTDTQYF	TGTGCCTGGAGTAGGGGAATCGGGACAGATACGCAGTATTTT
TRBJ2-6	TRBV7-6	NA	NA	CASRRGGANVLTF	TGTGCCAGCCGTAGGGGTGGGGCCAACGTCCTGACTTTC
TRBJ2-1	TRBV24-1	once	NA	CATSGNSYNEQFF	TGTGCCACCAGTGGCAACTCCTACAATGAGCAGTTCTTC
TRBJ2-7	TRBV6-5	few	TRBD1	CASSYGDRSSYEQYF	TGTGCCAGCAGTTACGGGGACAGGTCGAGCTACGAGCAGTACTTC
TRBJ2-5	TRBV30	NA	NA	CAWDIGGLETQYF	TGTGCCTGGGACATAGGGGGGCTTGAGACCCAGTACTTC
TRBJ1-3	TRBV27	NA	TRBD1	CASSLLMGQGVSGNTIYF	TGTGCCAGCAGTTTACTCATGGGGCAGGGGGTTTCTGGAAACACCATATATTTT
TRBJ1-4	TRBV7-8	NA	NA	CASSLARWQGGEKLFF	TGTGCCAGCAGCTTAGCGCGGTGGCAGGGCGGTGAAAAACTGTTTTTT
TRBJ2-3	TRBV7-2	NA	TRBD2	CASSYASGGPDTQYF	TGTGCCAGCAGCTACGCTAGCGGGGGGCCAGATACGCAGTATTTT
TRBJ1-4	TRBV4-1	many	TRBD1	CASSPTGGAGKLFF	TGCGCCAGCAGCCCGACAGGGGGCGCGGGAAAACTGTTTTTT
TRBJ2-1	TRBV14	NA	TRBD2	CASSSLAGSSYNEQFF	TGTGCCAGCAGCAGTCTAGCGGGGAGCTCCTACAATGAGCAGTTCTTC
TRBJ2-7	TRBV5-6	NA	NA	CASSNRFPSRGYYEQYF	TGTGCCAGCAGCAATCGCTTCCCATCTAGGGGGTACTACGAGCAGTACTTC
TRBJ2-7	TRBV11-2	few	NA	CASSLDLGEQYF	TGTGCCAGCAGCTTAGATCTAGGGGAGCAGTACTTC
TRBJ2-3	TRBV5-1	NA	TRBD1	CASSPGTADTQYF	TGCGCCAGCAGCCCTGGGACAGCAGATACGCAGTATTTT
TRBJ2-1	TRBV28	NA	TRBD2	CASTSGERGYNEQFF	TGTGCCAGCACGAGCGGGGAGCGGGGCTACAATGAGCAGTTCTTC
TRBJ1-1	TRBV12-5	NA	NA	CASGLGGKFTEAFF	TGTGCTAGTGGTTTGGGGGGGAAATTCACTGAAGCTTTCTTT
TRBJ2-4	TRBV19	NA	TRBD2	CASSWGSGAKNIQYF	TGTGCCAGTAGTTGGGGTAGCGGGGCCAAAAACATTCAGTACTTC
TRBJ2-7	TRBV6-5	NA	NA	CASTQQWGFGYEQYF	TGTGCCAGCACTCAACAGTGGGGATTTGGCTACGAGCAGTACTTC
TRBJ2-5	TRBV29-1	NA	TRBD2	CSVGSGGAGQETQYF	TGCAGCGTAGGTAGCGGGGGGGCCGGTCAAGAGACCCAGTACTTC
TRBJ2-1	TRBV13	once	TRBD1	CASSLGQGGSNEQFF	TGTGCCAGCAGCTTAGGACAGGGGGGATCCAATGAGCAGTTCTTC
TRBJ1-6	TRBV7-2	few	TRBD1	CASSLGTGMGDSPLHF	TGTGCCAGCAGCTTAGGGACAGGGATGGGGGATTCACCCCTCCACTTT
TRBJ1-5	TRBV30	NA	NA	CAWSPRVTGRFGQPQHF	TGTGCCTGGAGTCCACGGGTTACAGGGCGCTTTGGGCAGCCCCAGCATTTT
TRBJ2-1	TRBV7-9	NA	NA	CASSSTGSSYNEQFF	TGTGCCAGCAGCTCGACAGGCAGCTCCTACAATGAGCAGTTCTTC
TRBJ2-7	TRBV30	NA	TRBD2	CAWSATSGGYEQYF	TGTGCCTGGAGTGCGACTAGCGGGGGCTACGAGCAGTACTTC
TRBJ2-7	TRBV3-1/TRBV3-2	NA	NA	CASSQESGDDEQYF	TGTGCCAGCAGCCAAGAATCGGGTGACGACGAGCAGTACTTC
TRBJ2-7	TRBV5-1	NA	TRBD1	CASSPTGQPNSYEQYF	TGCGCCAGCAGCCCGACGGGACAGCCAAACTCCTACGAGCAGTACTTC
TRBJ1-1	TRBV12-3/TRBV12-4	NA	NA	CASSLDLNTEAFF	TGTGCCAGCAGTTTAGACCTGAACACTGAAGCTTTCTTT
TRBJ1-2	TRBV9	NA	TRBD1	CASSPRGASYGYTF	TGTGCCAGCAGCCCCAGGGGGGCGAGCTATGGCTACACCTTC
TRBJ2-1	TRBV9	NA	TRBD2	CASSVVSGGALGEQFF	TGTGCCAGCAGCGTAGTGAGCGGGGGGGCCTTAGGTGAGCAGTTCTTC
TRBJ2-7	TRBV19	NA	TRBD1	CASSIRGQYEQYF	TGTGCCAGTAGTATTCGGGGACAGTACGAGCAGTACTTC
TRBJ2-7	TRBV3-1/TRBV3-2	NA	NA	CASSQDRVSYEQYF	TGTGCCAGCAGCCAAGACAGGGTCTCCTACGAGCAGTACTTC
TRBJ2-2	TRBV6-5	NA	NA	CASSYTKAGELFF	TGTGCCAGCAGTTACACCAAGGCGGGGGAGCTGTTTTTT
TRBJ1-2	TRBV19	NA	NA	CASSTWTPTSYGYTF	TGTGCCAGTAGTACGTGGACACCTACGTCCTATGGCTACACCTTC
TRBJ2-7	TRBV7-3	NA	NA	CASSLNRGNYEQYF	TGTGCCAGCAGCTTAAACCGGGGGAACTACGAGCAGTACTTC
TRBJ2-6	TRBV5-1	NA	TRBD1	CASSLAGQGYYSGANVLTF	TGCGCCAGCAGCTTGGCGGGACAGGGCTACTACTCTGGGGCCAACGTCCTGACTTTC